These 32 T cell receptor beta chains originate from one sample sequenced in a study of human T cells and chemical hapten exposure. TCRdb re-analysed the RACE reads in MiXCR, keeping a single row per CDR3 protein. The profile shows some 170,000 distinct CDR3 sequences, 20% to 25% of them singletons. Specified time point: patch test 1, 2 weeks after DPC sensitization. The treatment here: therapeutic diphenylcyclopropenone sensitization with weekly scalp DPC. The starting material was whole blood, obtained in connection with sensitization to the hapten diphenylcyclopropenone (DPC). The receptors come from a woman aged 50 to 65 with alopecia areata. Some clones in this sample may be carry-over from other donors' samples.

The CDR3 DNA reads as TGTGCCAGCTCACCTCACCAGGGCACCGAAGCTTTCTTT. Protein sequence: CASSPHQGTEAFF. The chain is built from TRBV18 and TRBJ1-1, with D perhaps matching TRBD1 (5 bases). The germline CDR1 and CDR2 sequences are KGHSH and LQKENI. The CDR3 is made up of 13 amino acids. The germline V and J ends were trimmed by 3 bases and 8 bases, with 13 bases remaining between them. The full variable domain, completed using reference TRBV18 and TRBJ1-1, is NAGVMQNPRHLVRRRGQEARLRCSPMKGHSHVYWYRQLPEEGLKFMVYLQKENIIDESGMPKERFSAEFPKEGPSILRIQQVVRGDSAAYFCASSPHQGTEAFFGQGTRLTVV.

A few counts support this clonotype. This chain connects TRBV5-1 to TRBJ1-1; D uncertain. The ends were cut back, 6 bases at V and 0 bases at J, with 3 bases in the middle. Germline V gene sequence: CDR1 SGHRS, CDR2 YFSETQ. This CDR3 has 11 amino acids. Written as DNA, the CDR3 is TGCGCCAGCACCCTGAACACTGAAGCTTTCTTT. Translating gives CASTLNTEAFF. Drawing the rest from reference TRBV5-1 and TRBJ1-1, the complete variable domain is KAGVTQTPRYLIKTRGQQVTLSCSPISGHRSVSWYQQTPGQGLQFLFEYFSETQRNKGNFPGRFSGRQFSNSRSEMNVSTLELGDSALYLCASTLNTEAFFGQGTRLTVV.

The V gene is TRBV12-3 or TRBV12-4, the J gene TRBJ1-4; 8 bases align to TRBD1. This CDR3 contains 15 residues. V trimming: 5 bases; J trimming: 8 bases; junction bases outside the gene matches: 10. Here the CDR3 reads CASSRQGALGEKLFF. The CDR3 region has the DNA TGTGCCAGCAGTCGTCAGGGGGCGCTTGGGGAAAAACTGTTTTTT.

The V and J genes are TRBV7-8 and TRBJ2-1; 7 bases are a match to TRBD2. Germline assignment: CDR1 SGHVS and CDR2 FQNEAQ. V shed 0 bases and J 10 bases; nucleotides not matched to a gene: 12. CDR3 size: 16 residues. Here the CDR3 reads CASSLALPLAYREQFF. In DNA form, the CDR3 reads TGTGCCAGCAGCTTAGCTCTTCCACTAGCGTATCGGGAGCAGTTCTTC. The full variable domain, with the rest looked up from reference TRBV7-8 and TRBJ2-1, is GAGVSQSPRYKVAKRGQDVALRCDPISGHVSLFWYQQALGQGPEFLTYFQNEAQLDKSGLPSDRFFAERPEGSVSTLKIQRTQQEDSAVYLCASSLALPLAYREQFFGPGTRLTVL.

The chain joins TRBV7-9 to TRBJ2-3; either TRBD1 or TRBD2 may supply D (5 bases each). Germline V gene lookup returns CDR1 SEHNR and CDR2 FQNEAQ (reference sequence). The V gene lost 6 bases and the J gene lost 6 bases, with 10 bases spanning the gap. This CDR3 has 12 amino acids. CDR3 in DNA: TGTGCCAGCAGGGGGGATCGTGATACGCAGTATTTT. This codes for CASRGDRDTQYF. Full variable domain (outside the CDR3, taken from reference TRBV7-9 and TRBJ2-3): DTGVSQNPRHKITKRGQNVTFRCDPISEHNRLYWYRQTLGQGPEFLTYFQNEAQLEKSRLLSDRFSAERPKGSFSTLEIQRTEQGDSAMYLCASRGDRDTQYFGPGTRLTVL.

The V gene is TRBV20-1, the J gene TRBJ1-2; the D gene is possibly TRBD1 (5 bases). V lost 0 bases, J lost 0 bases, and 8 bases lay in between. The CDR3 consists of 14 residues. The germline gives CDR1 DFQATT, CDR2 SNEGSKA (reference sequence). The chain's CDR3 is CSARDYRTNYGYTF. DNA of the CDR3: TGCAGTGCTAGAGATTACAGGACTAACTATGGCTACACCTTC.

CDR3 protein: CASSWEGTGELFF. CDR3 DNA sequence: TGTGCCAGCAGCTGGGAGGGGACCGGGGAGCTGTTTTTT. The gene calls are TRBV7-9 and TRBJ2-2; 7 bases are a match to TRBD2. The V gene end was trimmed by 4 bases and the J gene end by 5 bases; junction bases not matched to a gene: 1. The germline gives CDR1 SEHNR, CDR2 FQNEAQ (reference sequence). The CDR3 has 13 residues.

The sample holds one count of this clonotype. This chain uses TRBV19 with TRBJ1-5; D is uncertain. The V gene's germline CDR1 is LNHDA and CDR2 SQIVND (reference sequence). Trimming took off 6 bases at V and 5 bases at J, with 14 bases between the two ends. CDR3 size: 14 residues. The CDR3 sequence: CASRLGKGDQPQHF. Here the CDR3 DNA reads TGTGCCAGTAGATTAGGGAAAGGTGATCAGCCCCAGCATTTT.

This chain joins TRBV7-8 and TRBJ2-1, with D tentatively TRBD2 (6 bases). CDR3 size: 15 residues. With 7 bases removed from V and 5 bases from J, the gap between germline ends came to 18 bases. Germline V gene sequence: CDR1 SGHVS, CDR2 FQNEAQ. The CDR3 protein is CASNPLALSHNEQFF. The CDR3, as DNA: TGTGCCAGCAACCCTCTAGCGCTTTCGCACAATGAGCAGTTCTTC.

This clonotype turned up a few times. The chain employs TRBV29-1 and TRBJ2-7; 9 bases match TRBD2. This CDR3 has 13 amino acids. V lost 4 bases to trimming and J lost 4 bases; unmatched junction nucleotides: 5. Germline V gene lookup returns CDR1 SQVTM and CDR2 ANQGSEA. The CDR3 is CSVASAGGYEQYF. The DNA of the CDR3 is TGCAGCGTTGCATCGGCGGGAGGGTACGAGCAGTACTTC.

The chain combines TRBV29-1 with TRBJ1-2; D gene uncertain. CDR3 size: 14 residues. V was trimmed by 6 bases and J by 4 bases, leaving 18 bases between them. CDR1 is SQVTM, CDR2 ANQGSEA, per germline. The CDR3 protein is CSVGVSKGTYGYTF. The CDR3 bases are TGCAGCGTGGGAGTTTCGAAGGGTACCTATGGCTACACCTTC.

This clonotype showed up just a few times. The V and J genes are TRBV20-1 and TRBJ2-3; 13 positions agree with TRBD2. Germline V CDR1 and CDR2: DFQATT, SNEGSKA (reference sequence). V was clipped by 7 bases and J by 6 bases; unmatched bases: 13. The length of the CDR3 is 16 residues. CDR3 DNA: TGCAGTGGAACCAGGGGGACTAGCGGGATCAAGGATACGCAGTATTTT. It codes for CSGTRGTSGIKDTQYF.

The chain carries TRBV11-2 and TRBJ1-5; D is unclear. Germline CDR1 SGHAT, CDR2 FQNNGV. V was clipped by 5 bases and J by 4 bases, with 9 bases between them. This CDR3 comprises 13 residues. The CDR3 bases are TGTGCCAGCAGCCGGAGTCAAAATCAGCCCCAGCATTTT. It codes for CASSRSQNQPQHF.

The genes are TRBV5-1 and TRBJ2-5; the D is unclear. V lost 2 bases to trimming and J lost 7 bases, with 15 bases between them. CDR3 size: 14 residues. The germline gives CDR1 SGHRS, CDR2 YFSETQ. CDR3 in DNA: TGCGCCAGCAGCTTAACCCTGGACCACGCGACCCAGTACTTC. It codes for CASSLTLDHATQYF.

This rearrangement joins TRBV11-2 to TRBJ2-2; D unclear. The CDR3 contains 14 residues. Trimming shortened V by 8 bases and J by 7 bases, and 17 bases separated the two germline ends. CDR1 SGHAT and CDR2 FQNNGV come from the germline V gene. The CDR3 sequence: CASVLTARGGELFF. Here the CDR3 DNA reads TGTGCCAGCGTCCTGACGGCTCGCGGCGGGGAGCTGTTTTTT.

The DNA of the CDR3 is TGTGCCAGCAGCCGGGACAGCCCTAACTATGGCTACACCTTC. Translation gives CASSRDSPNYGYTF. The genes are TRBV6-6 and TRBJ1-2; TRBD1 agrees at 7 bases. Per the germline V gene, CDR1 is MNHNY and CDR2 is SVGAGI (reference sequence). V lost 6 bases and J lost 0; bases outside the gene matches: 4. The CDR3 sequence is 14 residues long.

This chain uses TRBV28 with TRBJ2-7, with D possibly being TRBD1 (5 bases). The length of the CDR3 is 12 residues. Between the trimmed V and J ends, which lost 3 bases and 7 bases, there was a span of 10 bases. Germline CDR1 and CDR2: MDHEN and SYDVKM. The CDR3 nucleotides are TGTGCCAGCAGTTTCCTGGCAGGGGAGCAGTACTTC. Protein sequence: CASSFLAGEQYF.

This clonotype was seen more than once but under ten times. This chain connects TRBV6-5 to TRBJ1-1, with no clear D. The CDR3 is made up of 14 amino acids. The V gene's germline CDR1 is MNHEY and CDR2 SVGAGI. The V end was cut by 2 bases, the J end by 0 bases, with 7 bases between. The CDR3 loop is CASSYRRVNTEAFF. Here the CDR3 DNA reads TGTGCCAGCAGTTACAGGCGGGTGAACACTGAAGCTTTCTTT.

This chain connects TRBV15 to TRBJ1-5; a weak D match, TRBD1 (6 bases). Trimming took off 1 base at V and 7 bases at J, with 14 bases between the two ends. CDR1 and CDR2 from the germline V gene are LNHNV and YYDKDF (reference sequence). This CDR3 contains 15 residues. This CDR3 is CATSRAVTGTQPQHF. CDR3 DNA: TGTGCCACCAGCAGAGCAGTAACAGGGACACAGCCCCAGCATTTT. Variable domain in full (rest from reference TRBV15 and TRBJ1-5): DAMVIQNPRYQVTQFGKPVTLSCSQTLNHNVMYWYQQKSSQAPKLLFHYYDKDFNNEADTPDNFQSRRPNTSFCFLDIRSPGLGDTAMYLCATSRAVTGTQPQHFGDGTRLSIL.

The CDR3 DNA sequence: TGTGCCAGCAGTCCGACTAGCGGGAGATGGGGGGAGCTGTTTTTT. Amino acids: CASSPTSGRWGELFF. The J gene is TRBJ2-2, the V gene TRBV28; 12 bases map to TRBD2. This CDR3 is built from 15 residues. V dropped 5 bases and J dropped 8; count of bases not matched to a gene: 6. Germline CDR1 and CDR2: MDHEN and SYDVKM. Looking up the rest from reference TRBV28 and TRBJ2-2 gives the full variable domain: DVKVTQSSRYLVKRTGEKVFLECVQDMDHENMFWYRQDPGLGLRLIYFSYDVKMKEKGDIPEGYSVSREKKERFSLILESASTNQTSMYLCASSPTSGRWGELFFGEGSRLTVL.

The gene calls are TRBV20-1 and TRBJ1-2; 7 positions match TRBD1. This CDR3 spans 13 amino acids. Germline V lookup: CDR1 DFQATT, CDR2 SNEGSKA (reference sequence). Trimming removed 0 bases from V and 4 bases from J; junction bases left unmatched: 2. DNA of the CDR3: TGCAGTGCTAGAGACGACAGGGCCTATGGCTACACCTTC. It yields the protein CSARDDRAYGYTF.

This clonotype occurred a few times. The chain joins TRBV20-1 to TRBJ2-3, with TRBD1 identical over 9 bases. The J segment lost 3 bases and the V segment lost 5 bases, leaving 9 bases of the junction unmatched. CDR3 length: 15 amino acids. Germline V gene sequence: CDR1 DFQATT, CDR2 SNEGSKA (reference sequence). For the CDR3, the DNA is TGCAGTGCTTTTACCCCTGGACAGGGGACAGATACGCAGTATTTT. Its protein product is CSAFTPGQGTDTQYF.

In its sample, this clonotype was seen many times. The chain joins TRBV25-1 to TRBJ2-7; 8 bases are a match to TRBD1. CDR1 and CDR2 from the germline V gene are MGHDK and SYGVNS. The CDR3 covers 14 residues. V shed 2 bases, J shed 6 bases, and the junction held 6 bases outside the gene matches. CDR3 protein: CASSEAGTGPEQYF. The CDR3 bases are TGTGCCAGCAGTGAAGCCGGGACAGGTCCCGAGCAGTACTTC.

The CDR3 sequence: CASSYSGRDSSYEQYF. The DNA for the CDR3 is TGTGCCAGCAGTTACTCGGGTCGGGACAGCTCCTACGAGCAGTACTTC. The chain joins TRBV6-5 to TRBJ2-7, with 7 positions matching TRBD1. CDR1 and CDR2 from the germline V gene are MNHEY and SVGAGI. The CDR3 has 16 amino acids. The V segment lost 0 bases and the J segment 0 bases; nucleotides outside the gene matches: 5.

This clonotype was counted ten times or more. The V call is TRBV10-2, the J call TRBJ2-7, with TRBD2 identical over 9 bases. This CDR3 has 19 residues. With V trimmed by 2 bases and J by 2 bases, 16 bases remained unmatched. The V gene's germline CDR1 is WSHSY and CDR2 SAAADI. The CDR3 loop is CASSELKRSSGIPPYEQYF. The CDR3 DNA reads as TGCGCCAGCAGTGAGCTAAAGAGGTCTAGCGGGATTCCTCCCTACGAGCAGTACTTC.

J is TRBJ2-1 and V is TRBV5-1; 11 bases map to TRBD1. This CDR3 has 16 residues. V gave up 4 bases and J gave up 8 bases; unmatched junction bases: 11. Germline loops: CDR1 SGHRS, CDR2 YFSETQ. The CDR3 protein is CASSPVPGQGVYEQFF. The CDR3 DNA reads TGCGCCAGCAGCCCCGTCCCGGGACAGGGGGTATATGAGCAGTTCTTC.

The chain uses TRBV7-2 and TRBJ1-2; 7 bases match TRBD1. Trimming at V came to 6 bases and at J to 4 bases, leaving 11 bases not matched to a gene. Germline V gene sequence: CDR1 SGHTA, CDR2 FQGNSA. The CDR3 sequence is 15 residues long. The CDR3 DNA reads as TGTGCCAGCAGAATACAGGGGAGGCGGCCCTATGGCTACACCTTC. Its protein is CASRIQGRRPYGYTF.

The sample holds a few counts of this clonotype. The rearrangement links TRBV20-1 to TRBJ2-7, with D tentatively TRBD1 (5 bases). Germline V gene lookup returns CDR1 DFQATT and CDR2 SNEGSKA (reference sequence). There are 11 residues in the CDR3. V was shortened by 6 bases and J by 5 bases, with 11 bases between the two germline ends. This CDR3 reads CSAKQVDEQYF. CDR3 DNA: TGCAGTGCAAAACAGGTGGACGAGCAGTACTTC.

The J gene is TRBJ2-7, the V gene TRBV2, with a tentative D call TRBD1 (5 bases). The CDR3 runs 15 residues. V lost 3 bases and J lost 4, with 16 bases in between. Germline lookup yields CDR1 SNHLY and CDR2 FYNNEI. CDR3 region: CASSEGQAMTYEQYF. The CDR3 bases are TGTGCCAGCAGTGAGGGGCAGGCCATGACATACGAGCAGTACTTC.

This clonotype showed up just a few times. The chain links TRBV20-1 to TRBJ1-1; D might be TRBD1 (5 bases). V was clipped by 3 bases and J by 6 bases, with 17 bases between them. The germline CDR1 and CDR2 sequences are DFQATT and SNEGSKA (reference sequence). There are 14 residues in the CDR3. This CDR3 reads CSARPPAGLPEAFF. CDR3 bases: TGCAGTGCTAGGCCCCCGGCAGGGCTACCTGAAGCTTTCTTT.

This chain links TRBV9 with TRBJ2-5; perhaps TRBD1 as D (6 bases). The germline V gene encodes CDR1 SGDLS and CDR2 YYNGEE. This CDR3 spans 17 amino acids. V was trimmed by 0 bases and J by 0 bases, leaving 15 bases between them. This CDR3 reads CASSVATGHQYQETQYF. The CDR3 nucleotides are TGTGCCAGCAGCGTAGCTACGGGACACCAGTACCAAGAGACCCAGTACTTC. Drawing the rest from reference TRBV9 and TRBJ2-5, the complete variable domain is DSGVTQTPKHLITATGQRVTLRCSPRSGDLSVYWYQQSLDQGLQFLIQYYNGEERAKGNILERFSAQQFPDLHSELNLSSLELGDSALYFCASSVATGHQYQETQYFGPGTRLLVL.

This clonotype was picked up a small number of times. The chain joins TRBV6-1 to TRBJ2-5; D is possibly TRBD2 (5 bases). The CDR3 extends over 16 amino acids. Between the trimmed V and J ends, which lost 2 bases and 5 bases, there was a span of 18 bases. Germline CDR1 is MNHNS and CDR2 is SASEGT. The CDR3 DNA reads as TGTGCCAGCAGTGAACGGGGTATGGTGACCATCGAGACCCAGTACTTC. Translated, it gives CASSERGMVTIETQYF.